The rows below give T cell receptor beta chains drawn from one sample of a study of blood T cell repertoires in COVID-19. Profiling relied on immunoSEQ multiplex PCR, and the TCRdb table lists in-frame clones only, not all of them. The sample includes 220,000 or so clones, roughly 80% of them seen just once. The sample consisted of peripheral blood. Receptors originate from a woman aged 55-69 years who had recovered from COVID-19. The CDR3 runs from the conserved cysteine through the conserved F or W. The D gene is left open where the match is weak. Clone size is shown for a subset of rows, as once, few, many or a class of expanded clone.

D	J	V	length	size	DNA	CDR3
.	TRBJ2-5	TRBV6-5	15	.	TGTGCCAGCAGTTACGGTGCGCGTAGGGGGGAGACCCAGTACTTC	CASSYGARRGETQYF
.	TRBJ2-3	TRBV12-5	14	.	TGTGCTAGTGGTCCAGGACAAGGCGCAGATACGCAGTATTTT	CASGPGQGADTQYF
.	TRBJ2-5	TRBV7-8	16	.	TGTGCCAGCAGCTTAAATCCCGGGACTTCAGGGGAGACCCAGTACTTC	CASSLNPGTSGETQYF
.	TRBJ2-7	TRBV7-3	15	.	TGTGCCAGCAGCCTGGACGGGGGGCTCGCCTACGAGCAGTACTTC	CASSLDGGLAYEQYF
.	TRBJ1-3	TRBV6-6	16	.	TGTGCCAGCAGTTACCCCGGGGGGGCCTCTGGAAACACCATATATTTT	CASSYPGGASGNTIYF
TRBD1	TRBJ2-7	TRBV19	16	.	TGTGCCAGTAGTACACTCCGGGACAGGGATCCCTACGAGCAGTACTTC	CASSTLRDRDPYEQYF
TRBD1	TRBJ2-1	TRBV9	16	.	TGTGCCAGCAGCGTTTTGAGGACAGGGGTCAACAATGAGCAGTTCTTC	CASSVLRTGVNNEQFF
TRBD1	TRBJ2-7	TRBV30	13	.	TGTGCCTGGAGTGTACAGGGGGCTTACGAGCAGTACTTC	CAWSVQGAYEQYF
.	TRBJ2-3	TRBV5-1	13	few	TGCGCCAGCAGCTCCCTCCCCACAGATACGCAGTATTTT	CASSSLPTDTQYF
.	TRBJ2-1	TRBV4-2	15	once	TGTGCCAGCAGGTCGACTGGCAGCTCCTACAATGAGCAGTTCTTC	CASRSTGSSYNEQFF
.	TRBJ1-2	TRBV30	13	.	TGTGCCTGGAGTGGGGAGGGGAGGGGCGGCTACACCTTC	CAWSGEGRGGYTF
TRBD1	TRBJ1-2	TRBV6-5	13	.	TGTGCCAGCACCCCCGACAGGGCCTATGGCTACACCTTC	CASTPDRAYGYTF
.	TRBJ1-4	TRBV27	13	once	TGTGCCAGCAGTTCAACAGGCATGAGGAAACTGTTTTTT	CASSSTGMRKLFF
.	TRBJ1-1	TRBV2	14	once	TGTGCCAGCAGAGATGACACATTGAACACTGAAGCTTTCTTT	CASRDDTLNTEAFF
TRBD1	TRBJ2-2	TRBV5-1	15	.	TGCGCCAGCAGCGGGACAGGGATGGACACCGGGGAGCTGTTTTTT	CASSGTGMDTGELFF
TRBD2	TRBJ2-7	TRBV11-2	17	.	TGTGCCAGCAGCATCGTTAGCGGGGGACCGAGCTCCTACGAGCAGTACTTC	CASSIVSGGPSSYEQYF
.	TRBJ1-3	TRBV13	13	.	TGTGCCAGCAGGGACTACTCTGGAAACACCATATATTTT	CASRDYSGNTIYF
TRBD2	TRBJ2-5	TRBV2	16	.	TGTGCCAGCACACTAGCGGGGCTCAATCTCGGAGAGGCCCAGTACTTC	CASTLAGLNLGEAQYF
TRBD1	TRBJ2-1	TRBV15	15	.	TGTGCCACCAGTCAAGACAGGGCTTCCTACAATGAGCAGTTCTTC	CATSQDRASYNEQFF
.	TRBJ2-7	TRBV3-1/TRBV3-2	14	.	TGTGCCAGCGGGAGGGGGACGGAAGCCTACGAGCAGTACTTC	CASGRGTEAYEQYF
.	TRBJ1-1	TRBV25-1	15	.	TGTGCCAGCAGTGATGTCAGGTCCGGAGGCACTGAAGCTTTCTTT	CASSDVRSGGTEAFF
.	TRBJ2-1	TRBV27	15	.	TGTGCCAGCAAATCCTCTCTAAATTCCTACAATGAGCAGTTCTTC	CASKSSLNSYNEQFF
.	TRBJ1-1	TRBV15	15	.	TGTGCCACCAGCAGCCAAACTATCGCACAGGTAGAAGCTTTCTTT	CATSSQTIAQVEAFF
.	TRBJ1-4	TRBV5-1	16	.	TGCGCCAGCAGCGGGGCGTCGAGTCCTAGTGGAGAAAAACTGTTTTTT	CASSGASSPSGEKLFF
.	TRBJ1-2	TRBV6-1	12	.	TGTGCCAGCAGTGACAGGATCTATGGCTACACCTTC	CASSDRIYGYTF
.	TRBJ2-7	TRBV2	14	.	TGTGCCAGCTCTCCCCTAAGCAGGGAGGACGAGCAGTACTTC	CASSPLSREDEQYF
.	TRBJ2-3	TRBV30	14	.	TGTGCCTGGAGTGTACTCTCAAGCACAGATACGCAGTATTTT	CAWSVLSSTDTQYF
.	TRBJ1-2	TRBV7-9	13	few	TGTGCCAGCAGCTTAGCACTTAACTATGGCTACACCTTC	CASSLALNYGYTF
TRBD2	TRBJ2-7	TRBV28	19	.	TGTGCCAGCAGTCTACCGGGACTAGCGGGGGGTTCCATGTTCTACGAGCAGTACTTC	CASSLPGLAGGSMFYEQYF
.	TRBJ2-3	TRBV9	16	.	TGTGCCAGCAGCGTAGGCGGGGGCATTAGCACAGATACGCAGTATTTT	CASSVGGGISTDTQYF
TRBD1	TRBJ1-5	TRBV19	15	.	TGTGCCAGCCAGACCGGGACAGGGGAGGGACGGCCCCAGCATTTT	CASQTGTGEGRPQHF
TRBD2	TRBJ2-1	TRBV4-1	16	.	TGCGCCAGCAGCCAAGTGGTACTAGCGGGGGGGCCGCGGCAGTTCTTC	CASSQVVLAGGPRQFF
.	TRBJ1-6	TRBV6-5	16	.	TGTGCCAGCAGTTCAGACAGCCCATATAGCAATTCACCCCTCCACTTT	CASSSDSPYSNSPLHF
.	TRBJ1-5	TRBV2	13	.	TGTGCCAGCAGCGGGGGGCTGAATCAGCCCCAGCATTTT	CASSGGLNQPQHF
.	TRBJ2-7	TRBV7-9	13	.	TGTGCCAGCAGCTCCAGGGGTCCCTACGAGCAGTACTTC	CASSSRGPYEQYF
TRBD1	TRBJ1-1	TRBV7-3	13	.	TGTGCCAGCAGCTTGACAGGGGGCGGGGAGGCTTTCTTT	CASSLTGGGEAFF
TRBD2	TRBJ2-7	TRBV2	14	.	TGTGCCAGTAGGTCAACTAGCGGGGGGGAGGAGCAGTACTTC	CASRSTSGGEEQYF